Following are 15 T cell receptor beta chains from one sample sequenced in a study of memory B cells and T cells in multiple sclerosis. Here immunoSEQ multiplex PCR was the method, and the copy in TCRdb shows in-frame clones only, minus some. The sample consists of approximately 47,000 clones, 82% of them appearing once. These receptors' targets are unknown. Separate sequencing covered autoproliferating (CFSE-dim) and non-proliferating (CFSE-high) T cells from stimulus-free culture. Cultures began with approximately 4.5x10^7 CFSE-labeled PBMCs, unstimulated for 6 to 8 days, with replicate wells pooled. Sample: PBMCs from blood kept in culture. The source is a human donor with multiple sclerosis.

The V call is TRBV5-1, the J call TRBJ1-5; D unclear. V gave up 4 bases and J gave up 4 bases, with 9 bases separating them. This CDR3 has 13 amino acids. The germline gives CDR1 SGHRS, CDR2 YFSETQ. The CDR3 coding sequence is TGCGCCAGCAGCCCGGACCCTAATCAGCCCCAGCATTTT. It yields the protein CASSPDPNQPQHF. The full variable domain, in which reference TRBV5-1 and TRBJ1-5 provide the parts outside the CDR3, is KAGVTQTPRYLIKTRGQQVTLSCSPISGHRSVSWYQQTPGQGLQFLFEYFSETQRNKGNFPGRFSGRQFSNSRSEMNVSTLELGDSALYLCASSPDPNQPQHFGDGTRLSIL.

The CDR3 reads CASGQGADTQYF. In DNA form, the CDR3 reads TGTGCTAGTGGCCAGGGGGCAGATACGCAGTATTTT. The chain is built from TRBV12-5 and TRBJ2-3; TRBD1 matches 7 bases. The junction had 1 base not matched to a gene; V was cut back by 6 bases and J by 4 bases. CDR1 and CDR2 (germline): LGHNT, FRNRAP. The CDR3 has 12 residues.

The rearrangement joins TRBV19 to TRBJ2-2; 7 bases align to TRBD1. The CDR3 consists of 16 residues. The germline V gene encodes CDR1 LNHDA and CDR2 SQIVND (reference sequence). J gave up 3 bases and V 5 bases, and 9 bases lay outside the gene matches. The CDR3 reads CASSPRGQPHTGELFF. The DNA for the CDR3 is TGTGCCAGTAGTCCTAGGGGGCAACCACACACCGGGGAGCTGTTTTTT.

This clone has only a few counts. This chain joins TRBV7-2 and TRBJ2-1, with unresolved D. In germline, CDR1 is SGHTA, CDR2 FQGNSA. The CDR3 spans 11 residues. V was pared by 7 bases and J by 5 bases, with 6 bases between. This chain's CDR3 is CASTQDNEQFF. Here the CDR3 DNA reads TGTGCCAGCACCCAAGACAATGAGCAGTTCTTC.

The chain recombines TRBV6-1 with TRBJ1-1; D gene uncertain. The CDR3 runs 13 residues. V was shortened by 1 base and J by 5 bases, with 8 bases between the two germline ends. CDR1 is MNHNS, CDR2 SASEGT, per germline. The chain's CDR3 is CASSEGIWTEAFF. In DNA, the CDR3 is TGTGCCAGCAGTGAAGGGATTTGGACTGAAGCTTTCTTT.

This sequence joins TRBV5-1 and TRBJ1-1, with D possibly matching TRBD1 (6 bases). Per germline, CDR1 SGHRS and CDR2 YFSETQ. V gave up 4 bases and J gave up 1 base, with 14 bases separating them. This CDR3 is 15 amino acids long. The CDR3 nucleotides are TGCGCCAGCAGCCCTCTAGGACAGAGGAACACTGAAGCTTTCTTT. Amino acids: CASSPLGQRNTEAFF. The full variable domain, in which reference TRBV5-1 and TRBJ1-1 provide the parts outside the CDR3, is KAGVTQTPRYLIKTRGQQVTLSCSPISGHRSVSWYQQTPGQGLQFLFEYFSETQRNKGNFPGRFSGRQFSNSRSEMNVSTLELGDSALYLCASSPLGQRNTEAFFGQGTRLTVV.

The rearrangement joins TRBV6-1 to TRBJ2-3; D remains unclear. The CDR3 extends over 12 amino acids. Germline lookup yields CDR1 MNHNS and CDR2 SASEGT. V was shortened by 6 bases and J by 3 bases, with 7 bases between the two germline ends. In nucleotides, the CDR3 is TGTGCCAGCAGCCCCGGGACAGATACGCAGTATTTT. It translates to CASSPGTDTQYF.

The CDR3 here is CASSRGLAVNNEQFF. The DNA of the CDR3 is TGTGCCAGCTCCCGGGGACTAGCAGTCAACAATGAGCAGTTCTTC. The V and J genes are TRBV27 and TRBJ2-1, with 9 bases lining up with TRBD2. The CDR3 has 15 residues. V shed 8 bases, J shed 5 bases, and the junction held 10 bases outside the gene matches. Germline V lookup: CDR1 MNHEY, CDR2 SMNVEV (reference sequence).

The chain combines TRBV27 with TRBJ1-2, with a weak D call TRBD1 (5 bases). The CDR3 has 14 residues. V shed 6 bases and J shed 5 bases, with 16 bases lying between them. Germline V gene data show CDR1 as MNHEY and CDR2 as SMNVEV (reference sequence). CDR3 sequence: CASSYGTDPYGYTF. The CDR3 DNA reads TGTGCCAGCAGCTATGGGACTGATCCATATGGCTACACCTTC.

The chain has TRBV14 and TRBJ1-1, with 12 bases that match TRBD1. CDR3 size: 13 residues. In germline, CDR1 is SGHDN, CDR2 FVKESK. Trimming cost V 7 bases and J 5 bases; bases outside gene matches: 2. CDR3 nucleotide sequence: TGTGCCAGCAAGGGACAGGGGGCGACTGAAGCTTTCTTT. Translated, it gives CASKGQGATEAFF.

This chain joins TRBV4-2 and TRBJ1-1; D is ambiguous. The V gene lost 3 bases and the J gene lost 1 base, with 6 bases spanning the gap. This CDR3 spans 13 amino acids. Germline V gene sequence: CDR1 LGHNA, CDR2 YNFKEQ. The CDR3 DNA sequence: TGTGCCAGCAGCCAGGGTTGGAACACTGAAGCTTTCTTT. It codes for CASSQGWNTEAFF.

The chain carries TRBV9 and TRBJ1-1; 7 bases are a match to TRBD1. The CDR3 runs 14 residues. The germline CDR1 and CDR2 sequences are SGDLS and YYNGEE. The V and J ends lost 3 bases and 0 bases, in that order; junction bases with no gene match: 2. The CDR3 reads CASSAGTVNTEAFF. CDR3 DNA: TGTGCCAGCAGCGCCGGGACAGTGAACACTGAAGCTTTCTTT.

The chain is built from TRBV29-1 and TRBJ1-2; TRBD1 matches 8 bases. This CDR3 is 13 amino acids long. With 7 bases clipped from V and 8 bases from J, the junction kept 12 bases outside the gene matches. Germline V lookup: CDR1 SQVTM, CDR2 ANQGSEA. The CDR3 DNA reads TGCAGCGCGCCGGGACAGGACCCTTCAGGCTACACCTTC. Translating it yields CSAPGQDPSGYTF.

The V and J genes are TRBV6-1 and TRBJ2-7; tentatively, D is TRBD2 (6 bases). The V end was cut by 6 bases, the J end by 8 bases, with 23 bases between. The CDR3 is made up of 15 amino acids. Germline V gene lookup returns CDR1 MNHNS and CDR2 SASEGT. The CDR3: CASRGPKRVPTKQYF. The CDR3 region has the DNA TGTGCCAGCAGGGGACCAAAGCGGGTCCCTACGAAGCAGTACTTC.

This chain links TRBV6-6 with TRBJ2-6, with D possibly TRBD1 on 5 matching bases. Germline CDR1 reads MNHNY; CDR2 reads SVGAGI (reference sequence). This CDR3 has 15 residues. Trimming removed 7 bases from V and 2 bases from J, with 12 bases in between. The CDR3 DNA sequence: TGTGCCAGCAAAGGCCAGGGAACTGGGGCCAACGTCCTGACTTTC. Translated, it gives CASKGQGTGANVLTF.